This TCR beta chain was documented in a study of blood T cell repertoires in COVID-19. Study-wide context: Material from acute and convalescent COVID-19 was sourced from the United States, Italy and Spain. Sources were T cells, B-cell-depleted T cells, or PBMCs; the material itself was cDNA or gDNA.

Per the study methods: Cell counts per sample came from amplifying reference gene primers. Using immunoSEQ multiplex PCR, the repertoire was profiled, and TCRdb retains in-frame clones only, with some absent. V, J and clone size are those of that table, while D and trimming were read from the DNA. The data contain some 490,000 clones, 70% to 90% of them seen just once; the ten biggest clones take up roughly 8.5%. The germline V gene has CDR1 SGHNT and CDR2 YYREEE (reference sequence). The CDR3 loop spans 17 amino acids. Losses at the gene ends were 0 bases for V and 0 bases for J; bases not matched to a gene: 8. Participants spanned ages about 18 to 100 years and resided in fewer than 30 US areas.

The TCR sequence derives from a woman in her sixties or seventies who had recovered from COVID-19. Sequenced sample: PBMCs or T cells enriched from blood (not recorded which). The V gene is TRBV5-4, the J gene TRBJ2-7, with 8 bases identical to TRBD2. CDR3 residues: CASSLGRAGASSYEQYF. The CDR3 DNA sequence: TGTGCCAGCAGCTTGGGGCGAGCGGGGGCGAGCTCCTACGAGCAGTACTTC.